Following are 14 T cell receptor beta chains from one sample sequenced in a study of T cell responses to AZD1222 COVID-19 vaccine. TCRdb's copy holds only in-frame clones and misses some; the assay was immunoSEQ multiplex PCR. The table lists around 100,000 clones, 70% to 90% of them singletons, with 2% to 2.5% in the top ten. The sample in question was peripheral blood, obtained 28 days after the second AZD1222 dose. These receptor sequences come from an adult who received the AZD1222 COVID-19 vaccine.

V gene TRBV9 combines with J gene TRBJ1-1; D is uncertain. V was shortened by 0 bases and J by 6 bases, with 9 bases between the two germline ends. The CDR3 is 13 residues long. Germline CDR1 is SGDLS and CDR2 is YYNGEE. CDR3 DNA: TGTGCCAGCAGCGTAGGGGGTATCTCTGAAGCTTTCTTT. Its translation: CASSVGGISEAFF.

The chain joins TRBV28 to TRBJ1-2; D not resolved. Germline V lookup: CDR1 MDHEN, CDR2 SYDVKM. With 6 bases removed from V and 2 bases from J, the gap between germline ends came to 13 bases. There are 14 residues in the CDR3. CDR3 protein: CASRTHAENYGYTF. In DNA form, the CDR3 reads TGTGCCAGCAGGACCCACGCAGAGAACTATGGCTACACCTTC.

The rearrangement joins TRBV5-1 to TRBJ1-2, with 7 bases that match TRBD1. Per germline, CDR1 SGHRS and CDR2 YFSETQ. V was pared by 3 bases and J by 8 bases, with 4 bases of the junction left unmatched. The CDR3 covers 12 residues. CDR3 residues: CASSWDRGGYTF. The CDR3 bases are TGCGCCAGCAGCTGGGACAGAGGAGGCTACACCTTC.

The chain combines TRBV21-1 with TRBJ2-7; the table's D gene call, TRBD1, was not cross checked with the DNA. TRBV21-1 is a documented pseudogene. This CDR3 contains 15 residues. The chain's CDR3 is CASSKGDREAAEQYF. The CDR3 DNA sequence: TGTGCCAGCAGCAAAGGGGACAGGGAGGCTGCCGAGCAGTACTTC.

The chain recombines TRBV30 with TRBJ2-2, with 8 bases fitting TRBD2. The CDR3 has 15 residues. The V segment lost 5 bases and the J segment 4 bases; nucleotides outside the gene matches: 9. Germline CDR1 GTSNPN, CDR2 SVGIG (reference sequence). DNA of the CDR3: TGTGCCTGGTCAATAGCGGGGCAGAGCACCGGGGAGCTGTTTTTT. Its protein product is CAWSIAGQSTGELFF. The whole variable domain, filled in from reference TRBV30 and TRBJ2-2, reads SQTIHQWPATLVQPVGSPLSLECTVEGTSNPNLYWYRQAAGRGLQLLFYSVGIGQISSEVPQNLSASRPQDRQFILSSKKLLLSDSGFYLCAWSIAGQSTGELFFGEGSRLTVL.

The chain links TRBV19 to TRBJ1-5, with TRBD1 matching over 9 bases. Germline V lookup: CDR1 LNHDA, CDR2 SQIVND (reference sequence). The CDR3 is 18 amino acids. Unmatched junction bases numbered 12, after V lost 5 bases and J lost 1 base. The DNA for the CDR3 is TGTGCCAGTAGTCCGGGACAGGGTAGGGCCGAGAGCAATCAGCCCCAGCATTTT. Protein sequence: CASSPGQGRAESNQPQHF.

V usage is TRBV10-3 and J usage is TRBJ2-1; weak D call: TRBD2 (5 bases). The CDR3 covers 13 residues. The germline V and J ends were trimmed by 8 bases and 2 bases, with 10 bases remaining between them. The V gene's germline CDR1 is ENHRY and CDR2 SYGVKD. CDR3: CAIGENAYNEQFF. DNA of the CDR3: TGTGCCATCGGGGAGAACGCCTACAATGAGCAGTTCTTC.

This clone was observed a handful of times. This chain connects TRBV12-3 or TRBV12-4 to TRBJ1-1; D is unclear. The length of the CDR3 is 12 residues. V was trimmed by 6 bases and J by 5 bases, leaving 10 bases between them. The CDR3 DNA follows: TGTGCCAGCAGATTCGACTGGACTGAAGCTTTCTTT. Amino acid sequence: CASRFDWTEAFF.

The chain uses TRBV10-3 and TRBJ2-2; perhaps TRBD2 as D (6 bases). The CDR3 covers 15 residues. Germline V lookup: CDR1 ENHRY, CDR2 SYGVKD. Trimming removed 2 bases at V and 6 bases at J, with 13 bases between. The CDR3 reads CAISERGTGSGELFF. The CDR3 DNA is TGTGCCATCAGTGAGAGAGGGACTGGTTCCGGGGAGCTGTTTTTT.

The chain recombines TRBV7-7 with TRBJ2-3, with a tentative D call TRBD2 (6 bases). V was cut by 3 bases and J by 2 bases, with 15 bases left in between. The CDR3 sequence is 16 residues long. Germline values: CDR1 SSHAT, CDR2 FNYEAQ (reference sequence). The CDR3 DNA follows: TGTGCCAGCAGCTTGGGTTTTAGCGGACACACAGATACGCAGTATTTT. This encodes CASSLGFSGHTDTQYF. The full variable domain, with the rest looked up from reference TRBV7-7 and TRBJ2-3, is GAGVSQSPRYKVTKRGQDVTLRCDPISSHATLYWYQQALGQGPEFLTYFNYEAQPDKSGLPSDRFSAERPEGSISTLTIQRTEQRDSAMYRCASSLGFSGHTDTQYFGPGTRLTVL.

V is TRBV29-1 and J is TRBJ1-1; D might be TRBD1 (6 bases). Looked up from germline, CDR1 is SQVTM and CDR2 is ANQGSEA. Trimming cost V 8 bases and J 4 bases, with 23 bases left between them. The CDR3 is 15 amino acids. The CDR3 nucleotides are TGCAGCTTCAAGCCCTCCGGGGGGCAGGGCACTGAAGCTTTCTTT. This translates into CSFKPSGGQGTEAFF.

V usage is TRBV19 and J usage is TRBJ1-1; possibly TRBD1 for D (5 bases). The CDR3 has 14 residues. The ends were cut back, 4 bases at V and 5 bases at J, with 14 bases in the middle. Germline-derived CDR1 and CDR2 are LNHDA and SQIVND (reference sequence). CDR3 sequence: CASSSGTGGTEAFF. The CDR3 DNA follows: TGTGCCAGTAGTAGCGGTACGGGGGGAACTGAAGCTTTCTTT.

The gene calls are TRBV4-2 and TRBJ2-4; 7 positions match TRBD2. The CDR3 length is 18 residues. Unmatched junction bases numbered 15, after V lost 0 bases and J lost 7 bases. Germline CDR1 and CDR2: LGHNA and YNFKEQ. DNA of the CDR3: TGTGCCAGCAGCCAAGACCCCCTCTGGCGGGAGCGGGCGAACATTCAGTACTTC. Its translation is CASSQDPLWRERANIQYF.

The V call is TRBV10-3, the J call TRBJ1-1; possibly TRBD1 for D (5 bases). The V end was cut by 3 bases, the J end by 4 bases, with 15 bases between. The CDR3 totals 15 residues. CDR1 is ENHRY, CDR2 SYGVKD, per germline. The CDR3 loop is CAISDERAGATEAFF. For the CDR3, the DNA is TGTGCCATCAGTGACGAAAGGGCTGGGGCCACTGAAGCTTTCTTT.